This is a list of T cell receptor beta chains from one sample in a study of T-cell memory formation after mild COVID-19. One entry per CDR3 protein results from TCRdb running MiXCR on the 5' RACE reads. The sample contains around 210,000 distinct CDR3 sequences, 7.5% to 10% of which appear only once. The specimen sequenced was PBMCs or a T cell subset sorted from them (not recorded which). The receptors derive from a man between 18 and 35 years old who had mild COVID-19 (a few samples of this study predate the infection). Cell type and time point are not known. The conserved cysteine and the conserved F or W are not part of the CDR3 here. Fields, in order: J gene, V gene, CDR3 protein.

J gene: TRBJ2-2
V gene: TRBV15
CDR3 protein: ATSRRGGAGMELF

J gene: TRBJ1-1
V gene: TRBV14
CDR3 protein: ASSRGMGMNTEAF

J gene: TRBJ1-4
V gene: TRBV12-3/TRBV12-4
CDR3 protein: ASSRQGTNEKLF

J gene: TRBJ2-4
V gene: TRBV7-2
CDR3 protein: ASRPGLAGGPAKNIQY

J gene: TRBJ2-1
V gene: TRBV6-2/TRBV6-3
CDR3 protein: ASSSLGNEQF

J gene: TRBJ2-2
V gene: TRBV20-1
CDR3 protein: SAPHPRINTGELF

J gene: TRBJ2-3
V gene: TRBV12-3/TRBV12-4
CDR3 protein: ASSLALDGVTDTQY

J gene: TRBJ1-2
V gene: TRBV19
CDR3 protein: ASSIDNDGNYGYT

J gene: TRBJ1-6
V gene: TRBV6-6
CDR3 protein: ASSAPLAGGINSPLH

J gene: TRBJ2-1
V gene: TRBV10-1
CDR3 protein: ASSGGVSSYNEQF

J gene: TRBJ1-1
V gene: TRBV6-5
CDR3 protein: ASRVGQGRNTEAF

J gene: TRBJ2-7
V gene: TRBV7-9
CDR3 protein: ASSSLLTGVEQY

J gene: TRBJ1-6
V gene: TRBV9
CDR3 protein: ASSVDYGEFSPLH

J gene: TRBJ1-5
V gene: TRBV27
CDR3 protein: ASSLRPGNQPQH

J gene: TRBJ2-2
V gene: TRBV28
CDR3 protein: ASIGGAVNTGELF

J gene: TRBJ1-5
V gene: TRBV6-1
CDR3 protein: ASSAQDSNQPQH

J gene: TRBJ2-2
V gene: TRBV6-2/TRBV6-3
CDR3 protein: ASSLVVPPGELF

J gene: TRBJ1-6
V gene: TRBV25-1
CDR3 protein: ASSEWELSPLH

J gene: TRBJ1-3
V gene: TRBV6-5
CDR3 protein: ASSRQPGQGTTIY

J gene: TRBJ2-3
V gene: TRBV24-1
CDR3 protein: ATSVGQGASDTQY

J gene: TRBJ2-5
V gene: TRBV20-1
CDR3 protein: SARDRGLGETQY

J gene: TRBJ2-2
V gene: TRBV7-3
CDR3 protein: ASRPWDTGELF

J gene: TRBJ1-1
V gene: TRBV7-2
CDR3 protein: ASSLGRDMNTEAF

J gene: TRBJ1-5
V gene: TRBV2
CDR3 protein: ASRLLDGNSFNQPQH

J gene: TRBJ1-3
V gene: TRBV12-3/TRBV12-4
CDR3 protein: ASKDRGVFTGNTIY

J gene: TRBJ1-1
V gene: TRBV9
CDR3 protein: ASSAGQEFTEAF

J gene: TRBJ2-3
V gene: TRBV7-9
CDR3 protein: ASSLRTGTDTQY

J gene: TRBJ1-4
V gene: TRBV2
CDR3 protein: ASSEAREGLNEKLF

J gene: TRBJ1-6
V gene: TRBV28
CDR3 protein: AGGGTHRNSPLH

J gene: TRBJ2-5
V gene: TRBV20-1
CDR3 protein: SAREGDRAQY

J gene: TRBJ2-1
V gene: TRBV4-3
CDR3 protein: ASSQAKTGGPYSYNEQF